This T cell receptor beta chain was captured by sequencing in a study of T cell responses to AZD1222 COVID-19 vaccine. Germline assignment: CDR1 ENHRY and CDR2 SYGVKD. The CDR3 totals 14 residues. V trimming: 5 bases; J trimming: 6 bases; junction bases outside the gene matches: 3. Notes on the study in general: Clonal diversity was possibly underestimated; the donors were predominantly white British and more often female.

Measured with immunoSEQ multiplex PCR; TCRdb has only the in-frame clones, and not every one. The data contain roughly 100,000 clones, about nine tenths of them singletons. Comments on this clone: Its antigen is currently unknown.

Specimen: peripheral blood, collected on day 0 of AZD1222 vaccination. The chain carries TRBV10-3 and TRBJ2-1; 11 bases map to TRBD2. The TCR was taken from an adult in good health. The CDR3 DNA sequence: TGTGCCATCAGTCGACTAGCGGGGTTCAATGAGCAGTTCTTC. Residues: CAISRLAGFNEQFF.